The TCR beta chain described here comes from a study of shared clonotypes between healthy human individuals. Generated by immunoSEQ multiplex PCR, the TCRdb table keeps only in-frame clones and is missing some. This sample has about half a million clones, with around 85% found just once. V was shortened by 4 bases and J by 4 bases, with 10 bases between the two germline ends. Germline V gives CDR1 SGHTA, CDR2 FQGNSA. The CDR3 consists of 13 residues. The sample comprised PBMCs. The chain employs TRBV7-2 and TRBJ1-2; tentative D call: TRBD1 (6 bases). This clonotype was sampled from a woman aged 40 to 50 in good health. Some clones in this sample may be carry-over from other donors' samples. CDR3 DNA: TGTGCCAGCAGCTACACAGGGACCTATGGCTACACCTTC. Translated: CASSYTGTYGYTF.